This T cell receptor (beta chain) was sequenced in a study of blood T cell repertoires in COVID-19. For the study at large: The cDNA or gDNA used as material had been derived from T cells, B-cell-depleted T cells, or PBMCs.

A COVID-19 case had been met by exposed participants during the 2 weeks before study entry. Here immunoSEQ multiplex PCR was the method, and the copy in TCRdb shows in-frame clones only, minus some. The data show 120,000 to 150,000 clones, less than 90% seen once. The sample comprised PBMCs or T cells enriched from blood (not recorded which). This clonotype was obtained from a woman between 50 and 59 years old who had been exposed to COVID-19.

CDR3 amino acids: CSARVGGEDFF. DNA of the CDR3: TGCAGTGCTAGAGTAGGGGGTGAGGATTTCTTT. This chain links TRBV20-1 with TRBJ1-1; D perhaps matches TRBD1 (6 bases). Germline CDR1 reads DFQATT; CDR2 reads SNEGSKA (reference sequence). There are 11 residues in the CDR3. Trimming took off 1 base at V and 13 bases at J, with 13 bases between the two ends.